This is a list of T cell receptor beta chains from one sample in a study of graft-versus-host responses after intestinal transplantation. Repertoires were generated with immunoSEQ multiplex PCR, while TCRdb's copy carries only in-frame clones and drops some. The sample holds 90,000 to 150,000 clones; over 85% are singletons and the top ten take about 0.11%. The antigens for these receptors are not known. Sequenced here: unstimulated CD4+ T cells sorted from spleen or lymph node cells, sampled before intestinal transplant. The receptors come from a human donor who received an intestinal transplant. Each CDR3 is given with its conserved first and last residue. The D gene is left open where the match is weak. Not all rows give a size; the values are once, few, many and, for expanded clones, a class.

DNA: TGTGCCAGTAGAGACAGGGGCAATCAGCCCCAGCATTTT
CDR3: CASRDRGNQPQHF
J: TRBJ1-5
size: NA
D: TRBD1
V: TRBV19

DNA: TGCGCCAGCACCTTGGACAGCAGAAATGAAAAACTGTTTTTT
CDR3: CASTLDSRNEKLFF
J: TRBJ1-4
size: once
D: NA
V: TRBV5-1

DNA: TGTGCCAGCACCGCAACCCTGGGTGGGGATGAGCAGTTCTTC
CDR3: CASTATLGGDEQFF
J: TRBJ2-1
size: once
D: NA
V: TRBV11-2

DNA: TGTGCCAGCAGTTTTGCCCCCGTTGGACAGGGTGGCGGCTACACCTTC
CDR3: CASSFAPVGQGGGYTF
J: TRBJ1-2
size: NA
D: TRBD1
V: TRBV28

DNA: TGTGCCAGCAGTCAAAACGCGGGGGGGGCCTATGGCTACACCTTC
CDR3: CASSQNAGGAYGYTF
J: TRBJ1-2
size: NA
D: NA
V: TRBV2

DNA: TGTGCCAGCAGCGCCGGGACAGGGGGCTCGTTTAGCTATGGCTACACCTTC
CDR3: CASSAGTGGSFSYGYTF
J: TRBJ1-2
size: NA
D: TRBD1
V: TRBV11-2

DNA: TGCAGCGCGGCCGGGACAGGAAACACCATATATTTT
CDR3: CSAAGTGNTIYF
J: TRBJ1-3
size: NA
D: NA
V: TRBV29-1

DNA: TGTGCCAGCAGCGCGACTAGATTGAGTGAGCAGTACTTC
CDR3: CASSATRLSEQYF
J: TRBJ2-7
size: NA
D: NA
V: TRBV25-1

DNA: TGTGCCAGCAGCACCGGGACTAGCGGGAGAGGCGAGCAGTACTTC
CDR3: CASSTGTSGRGEQYF
J: TRBJ2-7
size: NA
D: TRBD2
V: TRBV4-2

DNA: TGTGCCAGCAAGGACAGCTCTTTCTCTGGAAACACCATATATTTT
CDR3: CASKDSSFSGNTIYF
J: TRBJ1-3
size: NA
D: NA
V: TRBV6-5

DNA: TGTGCCAGCCGCTCTCGACAGGGTACCACAGATACGCAGTATTTT
CDR3: CASRSRQGTTDTQYF
J: TRBJ2-3
size: NA
D: TRBD1
V: TRBV6-1

DNA: TGTGCCACCAGCAGAAACAGGGGGCGACAAACTAATGAAAAACTGTTTTTT
CDR3: CATSRNRGRQTNEKLFF
J: TRBJ1-4
size: NA
D: TRBD1
V: TRBV15

DNA: TGTGCCAGCAGCCCTTACGGGACAGGGGATTGGTACCAAGAGACCCAGTACTTC
CDR3: CASSPYGTGDWYQETQYF
J: TRBJ2-5
size: NA
D: TRBD1
V: TRBV9

DNA: TGTGCCAGCAGCTTAGTGGGGGGGCCGAACACCGGGGAGCTGTTTTTT
CDR3: CASSLVGGPNTGELFF
J: TRBJ2-2
size: NA
D: NA
V: TRBV7-9

DNA: TGTGCCAGCAGTTTTCCCCCCATTAACGAGCAGTACTTC
CDR3: CASSFPPINEQYF
J: TRBJ2-7
size: few
D: NA
V: TRBV28

DNA: TGTGCCACCAGACCTACCATGAACACTGAAGCTTTCTTT
CDR3: CATRPTMNTEAFF
J: TRBJ1-1
size: NA
D: NA
V: TRBV6-6

DNA: TGCAGTGCGAGAAGCGGGAATGAGCAGTTCTTC
CDR3: CSARSGNEQFF
J: TRBJ2-1
size: once
D: NA
V: TRBV20-1

DNA: TGTGCCAGCAGTCGAAATACCGGACCTAACTATGGCTACACCTTC
CDR3: CASSRNTGPNYGYTF
J: TRBJ1-2
size: NA
D: NA
V: TRBV11-3

DNA: TGTGCCAGCTCACCGGGAGGGAATCAGCCCCAGCATTTT
CDR3: CASSPGGNQPQHF
J: TRBJ1-5
size: once
D: NA
V: TRBV18

DNA: TGTGCCAGCAGCTGGGGGTCTGGAGAGACCCAGTACTTC
CDR3: CASSWGSGETQYF
J: TRBJ2-5
size: NA
D: NA
V: TRBV7-3

DNA: TGTGCCATCAGTGAGACCGGACAGGCCCATAGCAATCAGCCCCAGCATTTT
CDR3: CAISETGQAHSNQPQHF
J: TRBJ1-5
size: NA
D: TRBD1
V: TRBV10-3

DNA: TGTGCCAGTAGTATAACTCGCGGGACAGGGATTATTCGCGAGCAGTACTTC
CDR3: CASSITRGTGIIREQYF
J: TRBJ2-7
size: once
D: TRBD1
V: TRBV19

DNA: TGCGCCAGCAGCTTGATCCCCCTAGACCGGGACACCTTAAGCGAGCAGTTCTTC
CDR3: CASSLIPLDRDTLSEQFF
J: TRBJ2-1
size: once
D: NA
V: TRBV5-1

DNA: TGTGCCAGCGGGGAGGCTCAGAGCTCTGGGGCCAACGTCCTGACTTTC
CDR3: CASGEAQSSGANVLTF
J: TRBJ2-6
size: NA
D: NA
V: TRBV9

DNA: TGTGCCAGCAGTATCGCGGCGGGAACTGAAGCTTTCTTT
CDR3: CASSIAAGTEAFF
J: TRBJ1-1
size: NA
D: NA
V: TRBV7-9

DNA: TGTGCCATCAGTGAGTCAAGACAGGGATATACTGAAGCTTTCTTT
CDR3: CAISESRQGYTEAFF
J: TRBJ1-1
size: once
D: TRBD1
V: TRBV10-3

DNA: TGTGCCAGCACTCGGACCCACTACGAGCAGTACTTC
CDR3: CASTRTHYEQYF
J: TRBJ2-7
size: NA
D: NA
V: TRBV9

DNA: TGTGCCAGCTCACCAGTTGCGGGGTATAGCACAGATACGCAGTATTTT
CDR3: CASSPVAGYSTDTQYF
J: TRBJ2-3
size: NA
D: NA
V: TRBV18

DNA: TGTGCCATCACCTCTAGTGAGGGGGTCTACGAGCAGTACTTC
CDR3: CAITSSEGVYEQYF
J: TRBJ2-7
size: once
D: NA
V: TRBV10-3

DNA: TGTGCCTGGACCAGAGGACTAGCGGGAGGGCCAGAGACCCAGTACTTC
CDR3: CAWTRGLAGGPETQYF
J: TRBJ2-5
size: once
D: TRBD2
V: TRBV30

DNA: TGTGCCAGCAGCCCCGGGACAGGGGCTAGGTACGAGCAGTACTTC
CDR3: CASSPGTGARYEQYF
J: TRBJ2-7
size: NA
D: TRBD1
V: TRBV28

DNA: TGTGCCAGCAGTTGGACAGGGGGAAGCACAGATACGCAGTATTTT
CDR3: CASSWTGGSTDTQYF
J: TRBJ2-3
size: once
D: TRBD1
V: TRBV6-1

DNA: TGTGCCAGCAGTTTTTTTCGGGGGGCGAAGGGTTATGGCTACACCTTC
CDR3: CASSFFRGAKGYGYTF
J: TRBJ1-2
size: NA
D: NA
V: TRBV28

DNA: TGTGCCTGGAGTACCGGGGCAGGTCGGACAGATACGCAGTATTTT
CDR3: CAWSTGAGRTDTQYF
J: TRBJ2-3
size: NA
D: NA
V: TRBV30

DNA: TGTGCCAGCATTAAAAGCGGGAGTAATGAGCAGTTCTTC
CDR3: CASIKSGSNEQFF
J: TRBJ2-1
size: NA
D: TRBD2
V: TRBV25-1